Presented here are 30 T cell receptor beta chains from one specimen sequenced in a study of blood T cell repertoires in COVID-19. The data were produced by immunoSEQ multiplex PCR, yet TCRdb's version contains in-frame clones alone and is incomplete. Among 150,000 or so clones listed, approximately 85% were seen once. The sequencing sample was made of peripheral blood. The receptors come from a man aged 60 to 75 with COVID-19, enrolled during active disease.

This chain links TRBV6-2 or TRBV6-3 with TRBJ1-1; tentative D call: TRBD1 (5 bases). Per the germline V gene, CDR1 is MNHEY and CDR2 is SVGEGT. Trimming shortened V by 5 bases and J by 1 base, and 20 bases separated the two germline ends. This CDR3 region has 17 residues. The DNA of the CDR3 is TGTGCCAGCAGTACCCATCCGGGGGGAAGGGGGAACACTGAAGCTTTCTTT. Protein: CASSTHPGGRGNTEAFF.

The rearrangement uses TRBV12-5 and TRBJ2-5, with TRBD2 matching over 16 bases. Trimming at V came to 5 bases and at J to 5 bases, leaving 5 bases not matched to a gene. The CDR3 extends over 16 amino acids. Germline V gene data show CDR1 as LGHNT and CDR2 as FRNRAP. The CDR3 loop reads CASGPGTSGRAETQYF. The CDR3 coding sequence is TGTGCTAGTGGTCCCGGGACTAGCGGGAGGGCGGAGACCCAGTACTTC.

The rearrangement uses TRBV6-5 and TRBJ1-1, with a tentative D call TRBD1 (5 bases). Between the trimmed V and J ends, which lost 7 bases and 1 base, there was a span of 13 bases. Germline CDR1 is MNHEY and CDR2 is SVGAGI. This CDR3 is built from 14 residues. Written as DNA, the CDR3 is TGTGCCAGCATCCAAGGTGGGGCGAACACTGAAGCTTTCTTT. This codes for CASIQGGANTEAFF.

The V call is TRBV9, the J call TRBJ1-5, with unresolved D. CDR1 is SGDLS and CDR2 is YYNGEE in the germline V gene. CDR3 length: 15 residues. V gave up 0 bases and J gave up 1 base, with 8 bases separating them. CDR3: CASSVDGMSNQPQHF. The CDR3 DNA is TGTGCCAGCAGCGTAGACGGTATGAGCAATCAGCCCCAGCATTTT.

The chain combines TRBV5-5 with TRBJ2-3, with D possibly matching TRBD1 (5 bases). There are 16 residues in the CDR3. V lost 0 bases, J lost 3 bases, and 14 bases lay in between. Germline CDR1 SGHKS, CDR2 YYEKEE (reference sequence). The chain's CDR3 is CASSLGVSGRTDTQYF. The CDR3 nucleotides are TGTGCCAGCAGCTTGGGAGTTTCAGGGCGTACAGATACGCAGTATTTT.

The rearrangement joins TRBV28 to TRBJ1-2, with 8 bases lining up with TRBD1. CDR3 size: 13 residues. Per the germline V gene, CDR1 is MDHEN and CDR2 is SYDVKM. V was clipped by 5 bases and J by 8 bases; unmatched bases: 7. CDR3 sequence (DNA): TGTGCCAGCAGTCGGGACAGGAAAGGGGGCTACACCTTC. This translates into CASSRDRKGGYTF.

The chain combines TRBV2 with TRBJ2-7, with 7 bases aligning to TRBD1. Losses at the gene ends were 9 bases for V and 3 bases for J; bases not matched to a gene: 11. Looked up from germline, CDR1 is SNHLY and CDR2 is FYNNEI. The CDR3 spans 14 residues. CDR3 protein: CASTEPGQNYEQYF. For the CDR3, the DNA is TGTGCCAGTACCGAGCCGGGACAGAACTACGAGCAGTACTTC.

The chain recombines TRBV27 with TRBJ1-2; D unresolved. Germline loops: CDR1 MNHEY, CDR2 SMNVEV (reference sequence). The CDR3 extends over 13 amino acids. V gave up 3 bases and J gave up 6 bases, with 11 bases separating them. The CDR3 region is CASSFYNRDGYTF. The CDR3 DNA is TGTGCCAGCAGTTTCTATAATAGAGATGGCTACACCTTC.

The genes are TRBV6-5 and TRBJ1-1, with D possibly matching TRBD1 (5 bases). Germline CDR1 reads MNHEY; CDR2 reads SVGAGI. V gave up 2 bases and J gave up 1 base, with 11 bases separating them. This CDR3 comprises 15 residues. The chain's CDR3 is CASSYGLTGNTEAFF. The CDR3 region has the DNA TGTGCCAGCAGTTACGGTTTAACAGGGAACACTGAAGCTTTCTTT.

This clone was counted between two and nine times. V usage is TRBV7-2 and J usage is TRBJ2-5, with a tentative D call TRBD2 (5 bases). CDR3 length: 13 residues. Germline CDR1 reads SGHTA; CDR2 reads FQGNSA. The V end was cut by 1 base, the J end by 5 bases, with 8 bases between. CDR3 residues: CASSLVEVETQYF. CDR3 coding DNA: TGTGCCAGCAGCTTAGTGGAGGTCGAGACCCAGTACTTC.

The gene calls are TRBV24-1 and TRBJ1-2, with 8 bases identical to TRBD1. The CDR3 consists of 14 residues. The germline CDR1 and CDR2 sequences are KGHDR and SFDVKD. V shed 6 bases, J shed 8 bases, and the junction held 10 bases outside the gene matches. CDR3 DNA: TGTGCCACCAGTAAAGGGACAGGTCGTTCAGGCTACACCTTC. Translation: CATSKGTGRSGYTF.

This clone is a singleton in its sample. V and J are TRBV11-2 and TRBJ1-1, with TRBD1 as a possible D gene (5 bases). In germline, CDR1 is SGHAT, CDR2 FQNNGV. Trimming took 1 base from V and 5 from J, leaving 11 bases between them. The CDR3 runs to 14 residues. CDR3 sequence (DNA): TGTGCCAGCAGCTTAGGCAGGGTCAGGACTGAAGCTTTCTTT. Amino acid sequence: CASSLGRVRTEAFF.

In its sample, this clone was seen a few times. V usage is TRBV6-5 and J usage is TRBJ2-3; 10 bases match TRBD1. V gave up 6 bases and J gave up 2 bases; unmatched junction bases: 2. The CDR3 runs to 14 residues. Per the germline V gene, CDR1 is MNHEY and CDR2 is SVGAGI. DNA for the CDR3: TGTGCCAGCAGCGACAGGGGGCACACAGATACGCAGTATTTT. Its protein is CASSDRGHTDTQYF.

This clone was recorded once. The genes are TRBV24-1 and TRBJ1-5, with D possibly matching TRBD1 (5 bases). The CDR3 spans 14 residues. Germline V gives CDR1 KGHDR, CDR2 SFDVKD. The V gene lost 4 bases and the J gene lost 3 bases, with 9 bases spanning the gap. The CDR3 here is CATSEGGFNQPQHF. The CDR3 DNA reads TGTGCCACCAGTGAGGGGGGTTTCAATCAGCCCCAGCATTTT.

This chain joins TRBV5-5 and TRBJ1-3; 9 bases are shared with TRBD1. Germline assignment: CDR1 SGHKS and CDR2 YYEKEE (reference sequence). With 0 bases clipped from V and 2 bases from J, the junction kept 12 bases outside the gene matches. This CDR3 is 19 amino acids long. This CDR3 reads CASSLVFLGTGKAGNTIYF. The CDR3 nucleotides are TGTGCCAGCAGCTTGGTGTTTTTGGGGACAGGGAAGGCTGGAAACACCATATATTTT.

This chain connects TRBV2 to TRBJ1-1; a weak D match, TRBD1 (5 bases). Germline-derived CDR1 and CDR2 are SNHLY and FYNNEI. The CDR3 loop spans 14 amino acids. V was clipped by 3 bases and J by 1 base, with 9 bases between them. CDR3 DNA sequence: TGTGCCAGCAGTGATAGCAGGGCGAACACTGAAGCTTTCTTT. Its protein is CASSDSRANTEAFF.

J is TRBJ1-4 and V is TRBV19, with D perhaps matching TRBD1 (5 bases). The CDR3 totals 15 residues. CDR1 and CDR2 (germline): LNHDA, SQIVND (reference sequence). The V and J ends lost 6 bases and 4 bases respectively, with 15 bases between them. The CDR3 nucleotides read TGTGCCAGTAGGACGACTCGGGGGGGTAATGAAAAACTGTTTTTT. Translating it yields CASRTTRGGNEKLFF.

This clone was observed a few times. The J gene is TRBJ2-1, the V gene TRBV12-3 or TRBV12-4, with D perhaps matching TRBD1 (6 bases). V gave up 5 bases and J gave up 15 bases, with 14 bases separating them. The CDR3 sequence is 11 residues long. CDR3 coding DNA: TGTGCCAGCAGTATGGGGACATCTTTGTTCTTC. It codes for CASSMGTSLFF.

The CDR3 spells CASSLAKRMDNEQFF. The CDR3 nucleotides are TGTGCCAGCAGCTTGGCCAAGCGGATGGACAATGAGCAGTTCTTC. The chain recombines TRBV5-5 with TRBJ2-1; D is perhaps TRBD2 (5 bases). The CDR3 is made up of 15 amino acids. V shed 0 bases and J shed 5 bases, with 12 bases lying between them. Per germline, CDR1 SGHKS and CDR2 YYEKEE (reference sequence).

The genes are TRBV30 and TRBJ1-1, with D perhaps TRBD1 (6 bases). The germline CDR1 and CDR2 sequences are GTSNPN and SVGIG (reference sequence). This CDR3 region has 13 residues. The V gene lost 5 bases and the J gene lost 1 base, with 11 bases spanning the gap. The CDR3 nucleotides read TGTGCCTGGGAAGGGGGTGGGAACACTGAAGCTTTCTTT. As protein: CAWEGGGNTEAFF.

This rearrangement joins TRBV5-1 to TRBJ2-1, with D unresolved. Germline CDR1 and CDR2: SGHRS and YFSETQ. The CDR3 sequence is 16 residues long. V lost 1 base and J 1 base, leaving 12 bases between the germline ends. CDR3 bases: TGCGCCAGCAGCTTGTACGACTTAGTATCCTACAATGAGCAGTTCTTC. Its protein product is CASSLYDLVSYNEQFF.

The V gene is TRBV4-1, the J gene TRBJ2-2, with a possible D match to TRBD2 (5 bases). V was pared by 3 bases and J by 1 base, with 15 bases between. This CDR3 contains 17 residues. The germline gives CDR1 MGHRA, CDR2 YSYEKL. Here the CDR3 DNA reads TGCGCCAGCAGCCAGGTTAAAACCGGGGTGAACACCGGGGAGCTGTTTTTT. Translated: CASSQVKTGVNTGELFF.

The chain links TRBV5-1 to TRBJ1-1, with D unresolved. Germline loops: CDR1 SGHRS, CDR2 YFSETQ. Trimming removed 3 bases at V and 11 bases at J, with 14 bases between. The CDR3 totals 12 residues. The CDR3 region has the DNA TGCGCCAGCAGCTCTGACGGGAATATGGCTTTCTTT. Its translation is CASSSDGNMAFF.

V is TRBV9 and J is TRBJ2-1; perhaps TRBD2 as D (6 bases). Germline V gene data show CDR1 as SGDLS and CDR2 as YYNGEE. The CDR3 has 15 amino acids. V dropped 4 bases and J dropped 6 bases, with 17 bases sitting between them. The CDR3 DNA reads as TGTGCCAGCAGCCCCTTTGGGGGAGGTTCCAATGAGCAGTTCTTC. It codes for CASSPFGGGSNEQFF.

The V call is TRBV4-3, the J call TRBJ1-1, with D perhaps TRBD1 (5 bases). Germline values: CDR1 LGHNA, CDR2 YSLEER. The V gene lost 4 bases and the J gene lost 10 bases, with 16 bases spanning the gap. The CDR3 contains 13 residues. The CDR3 DNA is TGCGCCAGCAGCCGCCAGGGTGTCGGTGGAGCTTTCTTT. Translation: CASSRQGVGGAFF.

This chain connects TRBV5-4 to TRBJ1-5; a weak D match, TRBD1 (5 bases). The CDR3 has 15 residues. Germline V CDR1 and CDR2: SGHNT, YYREEE (reference sequence). V lost 3 bases, J lost 1 base, and 11 bases lay in between. The CDR3 loop is CASSSYGASNQPQHF. CDR3 DNA: TGTGCCAGCAGCTCATATGGGGCGAGCAATCAGCCCCAGCATTTT.

The rearrangement uses TRBV28 and TRBJ1-3, with D possibly TRBD1 on 5 matching bases. There are 16 residues in the CDR3. Per germline, CDR1 MDHEN and CDR2 SYDVKM. With 5 bases removed from V and 3 bases from J, the gap between germline ends came to 17 bases. The CDR3 sequence is CASSALGGAVGNTIYF. The CDR3 DNA reads as TGTGCCAGCAGTGCCCTCGGGGGAGCCGTTGGAAACACCATATATTTT.

The J gene is TRBJ2-3, the V gene TRBV3-1 (or the pseudogene TRBV3-2); maybe TRBD1 (5 bases). The V end lost 2 bases, the J end lost 2 bases, and 11 bases lay between the germline ends. This CDR3 region has 15 residues. The germline V gene has CDR1 LGHDT and CDR2 YNNKEL (reference sequence). The CDR3 spells CASSQTTGTTDTQYF. Here the CDR3 DNA reads TGTGCCAGCAGCCAAACAACAGGAACCACAGATACGCAGTATTTT.

The chain joins TRBV19 to TRBJ2-7; 8 nucleotides align to TRBD2. The CDR3 is 16 amino acids. The ends lost 5 bases at V and 1 base at J; junction bases unmatched: 10. Germline V gene sequence: CDR1 LNHDA, CDR2 SQIVND (reference sequence). This chain's CDR3 is CASSPGAGVGSYEQYF. The CDR3 region has the DNA TGTGCCAGTAGTCCCGGAGCGGGGGTCGGATCCTACGAGCAGTACTTC.

The chain employs TRBV10-3 and TRBJ2-2; D might be TRBD1 (6 bases). CDR1 is ENHRY, CDR2 SYGVKD, per germline. This CDR3 comprises 14 residues. V gave up 5 bases and J gave up 0 bases, with 7 bases separating them. CDR3 region: CAISPGANTGELFF. DNA for the CDR3: TGTGCCATCAGTCCAGGGGCGAACACCGGGGAGCTGTTTTTT.